This T cell receptor (beta chain) was recovered during a study of shared clonotypes between healthy human individuals. Assay used: immunoSEQ multiplex PCR; TCRdb lists only in-frame clones, some missing. The table includes some 380,000 clones, roughly 96% detected once. CDR3 length: 16 residues. The sample taken for sequencing was memory CD8+ T cells sorted from blood. This sample's subset: CD45RO+ cells pooled with CCR7-negative TemRA cells. The source is a man aged 25 to 40 in good health. This sequence joins TRBV1 and TRBJ2-7; no check of the table's D call, TRBD2, against the DNA was made. TRBV1 is annotated as a pseudogene. The CDR3 bases are TGCACCAGCAGCCCCCGACTAGCGGGAGAAGTATACGAGCAGTACTTC. This sequence encodes CTSSPRLAGEVYEQYF.